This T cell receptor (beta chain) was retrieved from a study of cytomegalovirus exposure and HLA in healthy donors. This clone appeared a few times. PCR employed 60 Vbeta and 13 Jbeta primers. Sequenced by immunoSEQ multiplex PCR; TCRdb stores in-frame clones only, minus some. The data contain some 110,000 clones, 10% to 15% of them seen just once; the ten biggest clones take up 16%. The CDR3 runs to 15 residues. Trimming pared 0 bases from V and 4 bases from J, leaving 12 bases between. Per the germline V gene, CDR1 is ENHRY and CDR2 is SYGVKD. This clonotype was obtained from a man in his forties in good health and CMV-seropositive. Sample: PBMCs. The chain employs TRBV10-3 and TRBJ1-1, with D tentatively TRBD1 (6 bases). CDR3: CAISESTGLGTEAFF. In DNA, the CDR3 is TGTGCCATCAGTGAGTCGACAGGCCTGGGCACTGAAGCTTTCTTT.